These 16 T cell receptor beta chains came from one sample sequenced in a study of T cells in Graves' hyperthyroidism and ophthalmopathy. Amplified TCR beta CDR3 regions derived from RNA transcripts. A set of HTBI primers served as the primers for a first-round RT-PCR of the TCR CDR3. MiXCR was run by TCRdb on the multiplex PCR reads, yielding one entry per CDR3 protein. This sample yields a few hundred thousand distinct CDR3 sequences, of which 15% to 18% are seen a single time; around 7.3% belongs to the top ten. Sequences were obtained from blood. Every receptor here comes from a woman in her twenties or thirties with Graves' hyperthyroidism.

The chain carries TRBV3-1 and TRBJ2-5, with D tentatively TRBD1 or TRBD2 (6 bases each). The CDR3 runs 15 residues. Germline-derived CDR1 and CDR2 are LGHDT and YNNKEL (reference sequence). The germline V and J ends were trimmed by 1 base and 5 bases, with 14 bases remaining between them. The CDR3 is CASSQAWGAWETQYF. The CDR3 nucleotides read TGTGCCAGCAGCCAAGCCTGGGGGGCATGGGAGACCCAGTACTTC.

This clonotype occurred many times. The DNA for the CDR3 is TGTGCCAGCAGTCCTTGGACAGGGGAAGTAGATACGCAGTATTTT. Its translation is CASSPWTGEVDTQYF. The gene calls are TRBV28 and TRBJ2-3, with TRBD1 matching over 9 bases. The CDR3 loop spans 15 amino acids. From germline, CDR1 is MDHEN and CDR2 SYDVKM. V lost 5 bases to trimming and J lost 5 bases; unmatched junction nucleotides: 8.

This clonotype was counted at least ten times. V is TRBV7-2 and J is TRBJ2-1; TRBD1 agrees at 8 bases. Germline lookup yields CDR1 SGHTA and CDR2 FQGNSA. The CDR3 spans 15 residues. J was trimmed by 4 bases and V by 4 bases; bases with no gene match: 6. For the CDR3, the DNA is TGTGCCAGCAGCTCCGCAGGGGGCTCATACAATGAGCAGTTCTTC. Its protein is CASSSAGGSYNEQFF.

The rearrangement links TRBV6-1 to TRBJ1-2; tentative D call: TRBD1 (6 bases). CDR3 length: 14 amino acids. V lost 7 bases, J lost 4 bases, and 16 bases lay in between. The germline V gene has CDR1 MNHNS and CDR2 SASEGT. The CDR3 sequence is CASMGGQGFYGYTF. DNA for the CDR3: TGTGCCAGCATGGGGGGGCAGGGCTTCTATGGCTACACCTTC.

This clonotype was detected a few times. The CDR3 reads CASSQVAGGPDTQYF. The CDR3 DNA follows: TGTGCCAGCAGCCAAGTGGCGGGAGGGCCAGATACGCAGTATTTT. The chain couples TRBV4-2 to TRBJ2-3; 9 nucleotides align to TRBD2. V lost 1 base to trimming and J lost 4 bases; unmatched junction nucleotides: 3. The CDR3 sequence is 15 residues long. CDR1 LGHNA and CDR2 YNFKEQ come from the germline V gene.

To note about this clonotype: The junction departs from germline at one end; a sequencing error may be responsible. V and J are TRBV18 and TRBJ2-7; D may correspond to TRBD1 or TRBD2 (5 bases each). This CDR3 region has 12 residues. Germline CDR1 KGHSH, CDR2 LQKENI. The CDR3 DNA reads TGTACCAGCCCACCTGAGGGGTACGAGCAGTACTTC. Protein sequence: CTSPPEGYEQYF.

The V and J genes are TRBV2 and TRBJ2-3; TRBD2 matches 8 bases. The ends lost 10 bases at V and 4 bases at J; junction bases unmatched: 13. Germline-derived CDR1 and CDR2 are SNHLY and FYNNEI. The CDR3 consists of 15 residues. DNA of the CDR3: TGTGCCACCCAAGATCTAGCGGGCGGTGCAGATACGCAGTATTTT. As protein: CATQDLAGGADTQYF.

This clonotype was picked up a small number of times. CDR3 sequence (DNA): TGCAGTGCTAGGGCCCGGGGTCCAACAGATACGCAGTATTTT. This encodes CSARARGPTDTQYF. J is TRBJ2-3 and V is TRBV20-1; D may be TRBD2 (5 bases). The CDR3 is 14 amino acids. Trimming stripped 3 bases from V and 3 bases from J, with 13 bases between. The germline V gene encodes CDR1 DFQATT and CDR2 SNEGSKA (reference sequence).

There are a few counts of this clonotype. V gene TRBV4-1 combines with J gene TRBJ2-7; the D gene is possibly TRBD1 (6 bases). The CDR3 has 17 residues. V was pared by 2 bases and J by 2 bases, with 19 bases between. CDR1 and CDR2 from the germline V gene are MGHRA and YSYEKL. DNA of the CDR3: TGCGCCAGCAGCCAACAAATTCCGGGACACAGCACCTACGAGCAGTACTTC. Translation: CASSQQIPGHSTYEQYF.

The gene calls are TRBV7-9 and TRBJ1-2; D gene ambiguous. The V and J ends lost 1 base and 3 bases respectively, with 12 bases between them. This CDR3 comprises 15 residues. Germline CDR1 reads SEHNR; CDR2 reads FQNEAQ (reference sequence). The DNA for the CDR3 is TGTGCCAGCAGCTTAGGTCACCAAGGGCACTATGGCTACACCTTC. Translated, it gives CASSLGHQGHYGYTF.

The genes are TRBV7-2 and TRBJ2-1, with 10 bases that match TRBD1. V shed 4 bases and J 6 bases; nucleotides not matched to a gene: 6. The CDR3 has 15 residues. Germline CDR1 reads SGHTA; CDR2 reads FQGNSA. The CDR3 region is CASSSRDRGGNEQFF. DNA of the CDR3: TGTGCCAGCAGCTCCCGGGACAGGGGAGGCAATGAGCAGTTCTTC. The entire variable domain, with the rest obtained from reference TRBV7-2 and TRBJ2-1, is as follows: GAGVSQSPSNKVTEKGKDVELRCDPISGHTALYWYRQSLGQGLEFLIYFQGNSAPDKSGLPSDRFSAERTGGSVSTLTIQRTQQEDSAVYLCASSSRDRGGNEQFFGPGTRLTVL.

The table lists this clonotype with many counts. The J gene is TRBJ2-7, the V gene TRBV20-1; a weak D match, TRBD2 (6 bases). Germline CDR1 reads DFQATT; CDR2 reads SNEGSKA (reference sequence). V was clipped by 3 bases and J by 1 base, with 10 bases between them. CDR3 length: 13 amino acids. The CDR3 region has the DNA TGCAGTGCTAGCGGCGGGATATCCTACGAGCAGTACTTC. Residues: CSASGGISYEQYF.

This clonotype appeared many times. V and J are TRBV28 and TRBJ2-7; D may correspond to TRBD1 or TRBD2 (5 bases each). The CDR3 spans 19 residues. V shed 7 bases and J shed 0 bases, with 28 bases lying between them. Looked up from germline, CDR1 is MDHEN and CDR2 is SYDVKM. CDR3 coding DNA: TGTGCCAGCACCCAGTCCTGGGGTCGGGGCTCCTCAGGCTCCTACGAGCAGTACTTC. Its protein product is CASTQSWGRGSSGSYEQYF.

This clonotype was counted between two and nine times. As DNA, the CDR3 is TGTGCCAGCAGCCAATTAGGCGGGAGGCTCCACGAGCAGTACTTC. It is translated as CASSQLGGRLHEQYF. This rearrangement joins TRBV14 to TRBJ2-7, with TRBD2 identical over 8 bases. The germline V gene encodes CDR1 SGHDN and CDR2 FVKESK. The CDR3 extends over 15 amino acids. With V trimmed by 2 bases and J by 5 bases, 8 bases remained unmatched.

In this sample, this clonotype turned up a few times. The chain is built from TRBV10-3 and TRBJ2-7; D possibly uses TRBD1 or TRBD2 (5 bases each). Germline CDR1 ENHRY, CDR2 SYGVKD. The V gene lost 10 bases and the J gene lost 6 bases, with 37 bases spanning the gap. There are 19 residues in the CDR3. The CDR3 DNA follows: TGTGCCAGCGGTCAGCTACGGGACCCTCGACACGACCTATGGGGCGAGCAGTACTTC. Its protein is CASGQLRDPRHDLWGEQYF.

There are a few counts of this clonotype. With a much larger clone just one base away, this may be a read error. As DNA, the CDR3 is TGTGCCAGCAGTTACAACGTGGCGAGCACAGATACGCAGTATTTT. It translates to CASSYNVASTDTQYF. The chain recombines TRBV12-3 or TRBV12-4 with TRBJ2-3; D not resolved. The CDR3 has 15 amino acids. The ends were cut back, 4 bases at V and 0 bases at J, with 11 bases in the middle.